The 23 T cell receptor beta chains presented below share a single source sample, sequenced in a study of sequential checkpoint blockade in melanoma. This sample's treatment: randomized to nivolumab then ipilimumab (arm A) or the reverse (arm B). Measured with immunoSEQ multiplex PCR; TCRdb has only the in-frame clones, and not every one. Of around 40,000 clones listed, about nine tenths are singletons. The specimen was CD8+ T cells sorted from blood (inferred from file names), collected from a patient given nivolumab and ipilimumab in sequence. These receptors originate from a human donor with melanoma.

This clone was recorded a few times. V usage is TRBV5-8 and J usage is TRBJ2-7; D remains unclear. This CDR3 spans 10 amino acids. Germline V gives CDR1 SGHTS, CDR2 YDEGEE. The V and J ends lost 4 bases and 4 bases respectively, with 3 bases between them. The CDR3 DNA sequence: TGTGCCAGCAGCCTATACGAGCAGTACTTC. Translated, it gives CASSLYEQYF.

The chain joins TRBV6-5 to TRBJ2-7, with a tentative D call TRBD2 (6 bases). Trimming stripped 5 bases from V and 3 bases from J, with 17 bases between. In germline, CDR1 is MNHEY, CDR2 SVGAGI. CDR3 length: 15 amino acids. The CDR3 bases are TGTGCCAGCAGTACGTGGGACTTGGGAAACTACGAGCAGTACTTC. It yields the protein CASSTWDLGNYEQYF.

The chain joins TRBV19 to TRBJ1-5, with TRBD1 as a possible D gene (6 bases). Per germline, CDR1 LNHDA and CDR2 SQIVND (reference sequence). The germline V and J ends were trimmed by 3 bases and 7 bases, with 10 bases remaining between them. The CDR3 extends over 13 amino acids. The DNA of the CDR3 is TGTGCCAGTAGTATGGGGGCTCGGCAGCCCCAGCATTTT. Translated, it gives CASSMGARQPQHF.

The V and J genes are TRBV6-5 and TRBJ1-1; 9 bases align to TRBD1. J was trimmed by 4 bases and V by 6 bases; bases with no gene match: 6. This CDR3 has 14 residues. CDR1 is MNHEY and CDR2 is SVGAGI in the germline V gene. The CDR3, as DNA: TGTGCCAGCAGCTTACAGGGGGCAATCACTGAAGCTTTCTTT. Translated: CASSLQGAITEAFF.

The chain combines TRBV5-6 with TRBJ2-5; 9 bases fit TRBD2. CDR1 is SGHDT, CDR2 YYEEEE, per germline. V lost 0 bases to trimming and J lost 11 bases; unmatched junction nucleotides: 11. The CDR3 spans 15 residues. CDR3 in DNA: TGTGCCAGCAGCTTGGGGACTAGCGACCCGGGGTGGCAGTACTTC. It translates to CASSLGTSDPGWQYF.

The genes are TRBV4-3 and TRBJ2-3; the match to TRBD2 covers 8 bases. This CDR3 spans 16 amino acids. The ends lost 2 bases at V and 0 bases at J; junction bases unmatched: 4. Per germline, CDR1 LGHNA and CDR2 YSLEER. As DNA, the CDR3 is TGCGCCAGCAGCCAACCCCTAGCGGGCAGCACAGATACGCAGTATTTT. As protein: CASSQPLAGSTDTQYF.

The chain combines TRBV28 with TRBJ2-1, with 7 nucleotides matching TRBD1. Losses at the gene ends were 5 bases for V and 8 bases for J; bases not matched to a gene: 9. CDR1 and CDR2 (germline): MDHEN, SYDVKM. This CDR3 is 14 amino acids long. CDR3 loop: CASSIEQGFDEQFF. The CDR3 DNA sequence: TGTGCCAGCAGTATCGAACAGGGGTTCGATGAGCAGTTCTTC.

The rearrangement links TRBV11-2 to TRBJ2-7; D is uncertain. CDR3 length: 13 amino acids. From germline, CDR1 is SGHAT and CDR2 FQNNGV. V gave up 1 base and J gave up 1 base, with 5 bases separating them. The CDR3 sequence: CASSLASSYEQYF. CDR3 DNA: TGTGCCAGCAGCTTAGCCAGTTCCTACGAGCAGTACTTC.

The chain combines TRBV27 with TRBJ2-7, with 10 bases fitting TRBD1. In germline, CDR1 is MNHEY, CDR2 SMNVEV (reference sequence). The trim removed 6 bases at V and 1 base at J, leaving 3 bases unmatched. The CDR3 runs to 14 residues. The CDR3: CASRGQGKSYEQYF. CDR3 DNA: TGTGCCAGCAGGGGACAGGGGAAATCCTACGAGCAGTACTTC.

The V call is TRBV6-6, the J call TRBJ2-1; D is perhaps TRBD1 (8 bases). Germline V lookup: CDR1 MNHNY, CDR2 SVGAGI (reference sequence). V lost 4 bases and J lost 8, with 18 bases in between. The CDR3 has 15 residues. CDR3 nucleotide sequence: TGTGCCAGCAGTTCAGGGGGCGCGGGGGTTGATGAGCAGTTCTTC. Its translation is CASSSGGAGVDEQFF.

The chain combines TRBV2 with TRBJ2-7; 9 bases map to TRBD2. The V gene's germline CDR1 is SNHLY and CDR2 FYNNEI. With V trimmed by 7 bases and J by 6 bases, 4 bases remained unmatched. The CDR3 contains 12 residues. The CDR3 sequence is CASMGLASEQYV. The CDR3 DNA reads TGTGCCAGCATGGGACTAGCATCCGAGCAGTACGTC.

This chain links TRBV7-2 with TRBJ1-5, with TRBD1 matching 7 bases. V was clipped by 1 base and J by 6 bases; unmatched bases: 18. Germline loops: CDR1 SGHTA, CDR2 FQGNSA. The CDR3 loop spans 19 amino acids. CDR3 in amino acids: CASSLELTWDSSVGQPQHF. The CDR3 DNA reads as TGTGCCAGCAGCTTAGAGCTTACTTGGGACAGCTCAGTGGGTCAGCCCCAGCATTTT.

The chain uses TRBV30 and TRBJ2-7; 8 nucleotides line up with TRBD2. This CDR3 comprises 14 residues. V dropped 2 bases and J dropped 2; count of bases not matched to a gene: 5. Germline V lookup: CDR1 GTSNPN, CDR2 SVGIG (reference sequence). CDR3 in amino acids: CAWSPGGGTYEQYV. CDR3 DNA: TGTGCCTGGAGTCCGGGGGGGGGAACCTACGAGCAGTACGTC.

This sequence joins TRBV13 and TRBJ2-1; 8 bases match TRBD1. CDR1 and CDR2 (germline): PRHDT, FYEKMQ (reference sequence). Losses at the gene ends were 5 bases for V and 7 bases for J; bases not matched to a gene: 10. This CDR3 spans 15 amino acids. The CDR3 is CASSPAGQGSNEQFF. The DNA for the CDR3 is TGTGCCAGCAGCCCAGCCGGACAGGGTTCGAATGAGCAGTTCTTC.

The genes are TRBV4-1 and TRBJ2-1; TRBD1 aligns across 8 bases. Germline V gene data show CDR1 as MGHRA and CDR2 as YSYEKL. With V trimmed by 5 bases and J by 1 base, 7 bases remained unmatched. The CDR3 is made up of 16 amino acids. In nucleotides, the CDR3 is TGCGCCAGCAGCACCCCGGACAGGGAGTCCTACAATGAGCAGTTCTTC. Translating gives CASSTPDRESYNEQFF.

This clone was counted between two and nine times. The J gene is TRBJ2-5, the V gene TRBV9; no clear D gene. CDR1 and CDR2 from the germline V gene are SGDLS and YYNGEE. Trimming cost V 4 bases and J 5 bases, with 15 bases left between them. This CDR3 contains 14 residues. This CDR3 is CASSLVHELETQYF. Written as DNA, the CDR3 is TGTGCCAGCAGCTTAGTCCACGAGTTGGAGACCCAGTACTTC.

The chain uses TRBV4-1 and TRBJ1-2; 7 bases agree with TRBD1. The CDR3 extends over 16 amino acids. Germline V gene sequence: CDR1 MGHRA, CDR2 YSYEKL. After removal of 3 bases from V and 2 bases from J, the junction contained 9 bases not matched to a gene. In DNA, the CDR3 is TGCGCCAGCAGCCACCCTGGCAGGGGGACCAACTATGGCTACACCTTC. Encoded protein: CASSHPGRGTNYGYTF.

The rearrangement joins TRBV7-9 to TRBJ2-3; possible D gene TRBD2, 6 bases. Germline V gives CDR1 SEHNR, CDR2 FQNEAQ (reference sequence). The V gene lost 1 base and the J gene lost 6 bases, with 14 bases spanning the gap. The CDR3 spans 15 residues. This chain's CDR3 is CASSLGPGRLDTQYF. The CDR3 bases are TGTGCCAGCAGCTTAGGGCCAGGGAGGTTGGATACGCAGTATTTT.

CDR3 in DNA: TGTGCCAGCAGCGTCGGGGGAGAGGGTGGCTACACCTTC. Encoded protein: CASSVGGEGGYTF. The chain carries TRBV9 and TRBJ1-2, with D perhaps matching TRBD1 (5 bases). Germline V gene lookup returns CDR1 SGDLS and CDR2 YYNGEE. This CDR3 has 13 amino acids. Trimming removed 2 bases at V and 7 bases at J, with 12 bases between.

The chain recombines TRBV19 with TRBJ2-1, with 10 bases that match TRBD1. Trimming removed 3 bases from V and 12 bases from J; junction bases left unmatched: 17. Germline loops: CDR1 LNHDA, CDR2 SQIVND (reference sequence). The CDR3 contains 17 residues. The CDR3 bases are TGTGCCAGTAGTATCACGACAGGGGGCGCTTATTTCGTTCGGCAGTTCTTC. Its translation is CASSITTGGAYFVRQFF.

There are a few counts of this clone. V and J are TRBV5-6 and TRBJ2-7, with TRBD2 matching over 13 bases. This CDR3 region has 17 residues. V gave up 4 bases and J gave up 3 bases; unmatched junction bases: 10. The germline gives CDR1 SGHDT, CDR2 YYEEEE. The CDR3 DNA sequence: TGTGCCAGCAGCCGCAGGACTAGCGGGAGTGTCGGCTACGAGCAGTACGTC. The encoded protein is CASSRRTSGSVGYEQYV.

V is TRBV27 and J is TRBJ1-4, with 8 bases aligning to TRBD1. There are 14 residues in the CDR3. Unmatched junction bases numbered 5, after V lost 7 bases and J lost 4 bases. Germline V gene sequence: CDR1 MNHEY, CDR2 SMNVEV (reference sequence). CDR3 nucleotides: TGTGCCAGCAAATCGACAGGGGATAATGAAAAACTGTTTTTT. Encoded protein: CASKSTGDNEKLFF.

The gene calls are TRBV5-4 and TRBJ2-1, with TRBD2 matching over 8 bases. The germline gives CDR1 SGHNT, CDR2 YYREEE (reference sequence). With V trimmed by 2 bases and J by 3 bases, 10 bases remained unmatched. The CDR3 is made up of 17 amino acids. Here the CDR3 reads CASSLYLSGVSYNEQFF. Written as DNA, the CDR3 is TGTGCCAGCAGCTTATACCTTAGCGGGGTAAGCTACAATGAGCAGTTCTTC.